This T cell receptor (beta chain) was obtained from a study of neurological immune-mediated disorders. TCRdb ran MiXCR on the 5' RACE reads and lists one entry per CDR3 protein. The table lists tens of thousands of distinct CDR3 sequences, approximately 4% of them singletons. 2 million unsorted PBMCs were stored in RNAlater at -80 °C before RNA extraction. In this sample, this clonotype turned up many times. The sample consisted of PBMCs. The source is a man aged 50 or older with multiple sclerosis.

The CDR3 loop is CSARDPMNTEAFF. CDR3 in DNA: TGCAGTGCTAGGGATCCGATGAACACTGAAGCTTTCTTT. V and J are TRBV20-1 and TRBJ1-1; no reliable D call. The CDR3 totals 13 residues. Trimming stripped 3 bases from V and 0 bases from J, with 8 bases between. The germline gives CDR1 DFQATT, CDR2 SNEGSKA (reference sequence).